The rows below give T cell receptor beta chains drawn from one sample of a study of T cells in Graves' hyperthyroidism and ophthalmopathy. TCRdb ran MiXCR on the multiplex PCR reads and lists one entry per CDR3 protein. The repertoire has some 270,000 distinct CDR3 sequences, approximately 25% of them found once; the top ten carry about 40%. The sequencing sample was made of blood. The receptors come from a woman aged 40 to 55 with Graves' ophthalmopathy. The CDR3 runs from the conserved cysteine through the conserved F or W. The D gene is left open where the match is weak. Only part of the rows carry a size: once, few, many, or a class if the clone is expanded.

TRBD2	many	TRBV28	TRBJ2-5	TGTGCCAGCACTTTAGCGGGAGCACTCCAAGAGACCCAGTACTTC	CASTLAGALQETQYF
TRBD2	many	TRBV6-5	TRBJ2-5	TGTGCCAGCAGCTCTGGACTAGCGGTTGGGTTACAGACCCAGTACTTC	CASSSGLAVGLQTQYF
.	few	TRBV28	TRBJ2-2	TGTGCCAGCAGCCCTGGGCCCCCGGAGCTGTTTTTT	CASSPGPPELFF
TRBD2	many	TRBV19	TRBJ2-7	TGTGCCAGTAGTATGGGGACTAGCGGCTACGAGCAGTACTTC	CASSMGTSGYEQYF
TRBD2	many	TRBV6-1	TRBJ2-3	TGTGCCAGCAGTGAATGGGCGGGAGCTAGCACAGATACGCAGTATTTT	CASSEWAGASTDTQYF
.	many	TRBV18	TRBJ2-5	TGTGCCAGCTCACCCCCCAGCCAAGAGACCCAGTACTTC	CASSPPSQETQYF
.	few	TRBV7-3	TRBJ2-3	TGTGCCAGCAGCTTAATGGGTTCAGATACGCAGTATTTT	CASSLMGSDTQYF
TRBD2	.	TRBV20-1	TRBJ2-5	TGCAGTGCTAGAAGTCAACTAGCGGGAGAAGAGACCCAGTACTTC	CSARSQLAGEETQYF
.	many	TRBV14	TRBJ2-6	TGTGCCAGCAGCTTAGCCAACGTCCTGACTTTC	CASSLANVLTF
.	many	TRBV7-2	TRBJ2-7	TGTGCCAGCAGCTTAGTAGACACAACATCCTACGAGCAGTACTTC	CASSLVDTTSYEQYF
.	.	TRBV6-1	TRBJ2-7	TGTGCCAGCAGTGAGACTTACCAGGGTTACGAGCAGTACTTC	CASSETYQGYEQYF
TRBD1	many	TRBV6-5	TRBJ2-7	TGTGCCAGCAGTTACCGGACAGGCAAGCAGTACTTC	CASSYRTGKQYF
.	.	TRBV28	TRBJ2-5	TGTGCCAGCAGTTTATCTCCAGGGTCAGAGACCCAGTACTTC	CASSLSPGSETQYF
TRBD2	many	TRBV6-2/TRBV6-3	TRBJ2-7	TGTGCCAGCAGTTACTCGACTAGCGGGAGTACTTACTCCTACGAGCAGTACTTC	CASSYSTSGSTYSYEQYF
.	many	TRBV19	TRBJ2-7	TGTGCCAGTAGTATCGAGTCAGGGAAGTACGAGCAGTACTTC	CASSIESGKYEQYF
TRBD1	many	TRBV19	TRBJ1-5	TGTGCCAGCTGGACAGGGGTCCTCAATCAGCCCCAGCATTTT	CASWTGVLNQPQHF
.	.	TRBV27	TRBJ2-4	TGTGCCAGCAGTTTATATGGCCGGAGGGTGTTTGCCAAAAACCTTCAGTACTTC	CASSLYGRRVFAKNLQYF
TRBD2	.	TRBV6-1	TRBJ2-5	TGTGCCAGCAATCAAGCGGGGCCACCGGGGGAGACCCAGTACTTC	CASNQAGPPGETQYF
TRBD2	many	TRBV11-2	TRBJ2-7	TGTGCCAGCAGCTTTACTAGCGGGAGTTCATCTGAGCAGTACTTC	CASSFTSGSSSEQYF
.	many	TRBV7-8	TRBJ1-1	TGTGCCAGCAGCTTAGTAGGACAATACACTGAAGCTTTCTTT	CASSLVGQYTEAFF
.	many	TRBV30	TRBJ1-2	TGTGCCTGGGACAGGTTAATCAATGGCTACACCTTC	CAWDRLINGYTF
.	many	TRBV7-3	TRBJ2-6	TGTGCCAGCAGCTTAGGAGCATACTCTGGGGCCAACGTCCTGACTTTC	CASSLGAYSGANVLTF
TRBD2	many	TRBV4-1	TRBJ2-7	TGCGCCAGCAGCCAAGTAGCGGGAGGGCGCCAAGAGCAGTACTTC	CASSQVAGGRQEQYF
.	many	TRBV15	TRBJ2-7	TGTGCCACCAGCAGAGTTGTCTCCTACGAGCAGTACTTC	CATSRVVSYEQYF
.	many	TRBV6-1	TRBJ2-7	TGTGCCAGCAGTGTGGCCAGGGGTCGGTACGAGCAGTACTTC	CASSVARGRYEQYF
.	many	TRBV27	TRBJ2-2	TGTGCCAGCAGTTCGGGTCTTGGGACCGGGGAGCTGTTTTTT	CASSSGLGTGELFF
.	.	TRBV7-2	TRBJ1-2	TGTGCCAGCAGCTTAATGGGCCAGGGGAATGGCTACACCTTC	CASSLMGQGNGYTF
.	many	TRBV7-3	TRBJ2-7	TGTGCCAGCAGCTTATCCCGGTCAAGCGAGCAGTACTTC	CASSLSRSSEQYF
TRBD1	many	TRBV5-1	TRBJ1-6	TGCGCCAGCAGCTTTACGGGACAGGGCGATTCACCCCTCCACTTT	CASSFTGQGDSPLHF
TRBD1	many	TRBV30	TRBJ1-1	TGTGCCTGGAGCCTGACAGGGACGGGTAGCACTGAAGCTTTCTTT	CAWSLTGTGSTEAFF
.	.	TRBV4-2	TRBJ2-7	TGTGCCAGCAGCCAAGACCTCGCGGCGGGCAGCTCCTACGAGCAGTACTTC	CASSQDLAAGSSYEQYF
.	many	TRBV7-9	TRBJ1-2	TGTGCCAGCAGCTTAGGTAGCGCGACAGACTATGGCTACACCTTC	CASSLGSATDYGYTF
TRBD1	.	TRBV6-1	TRBJ1-2	TGTGCCAGCAATACAGGGGTGGGAGGCTACACCTTC	CASNTGVGGYTF
.	many	TRBV29-1	TRBJ2-6	TGCAGCGTTGTCGGCTCTGGGGCCAACGTCCTGACTTTC	CSVVGSGANVLTF
TRBD2	many	TRBV5-1	TRBJ2-7	TGCGCCAGCAGCTTGGTTCGGGGGGACTACGAGCAGTACTTC	CASSLVRGDYEQYF
TRBD1	many	TRBV6-5	TRBJ1-5	TGTGCCAGCAGTTATACAGGGGAACAGCCCCAGCATTTT	CASSYTGEQPQHF
.	many	TRBV11-2	TRBJ2-7	TGTGCCAGCAGCTTAGATCTAACGGCCGGAGGCGAGCAGTACTTC	CASSLDLTAGGEQYF
TRBD2	many	TRBV12-3/TRBV12-4	TRBJ2-4	TGTGCCAGCAGTTTAGGGGGGGGAGCCAAAAACATTCAGTACTTC	CASSLGGGAKNIQYF
.	few	TRBV6-1	TRBJ2-7	TGTGCCAGCACCCGGGAAAGGGCCTACGAGCAGTACTTC	CASTRERAYEQYF
.	few	TRBV6-2/TRBV6-3	TRBJ1-5	TGTGCCAGCAGAGACGCCGGACGGTACAATCAGCCCCAGCATTTT	CASRDAGRYNQPQHF
.	.	TRBV27	TRBJ2-7	TGTGCCAGCAGGACAGAGATCTCCTACGAGCAGTACTTC	CASRTEISYEQYF
.	few	TRBV6-2/TRBV6-3	TRBJ2-7	TGTGCCAGCAGGGCCGCGGGGGCTTTCTCCTACGAGCAGTACTTC	CASRAAGAFSYEQYF
.	many	TRBV5-1	TRBJ1-2	TGCGCCAGCAGCTTGCTCCAGGCAGCTAACTATGGCTACACCTTC	CASSLLQAANYGYTF
.	many	TRBV24-1	TRBJ1-2	TGTGCCACCAGTGACCCGGGCGCAAAGTCTGGCTACACCTTC	CATSDPGAKSGYTF
.	many	TRBV20-1	TRBJ2-2	TGCAGTGCTAGAGATGGGGGCACCTTCGGGGAGCTGTTTTTT	CSARDGGTFGELFF
TRBD1	many	TRBV28	TRBJ1-2	TGTGCCAGCAGTCCCAACGACAGGGTGCATGATGGCTACACCTTC	CASSPNDRVHDGYTF
TRBD1	many	TRBV28	TRBJ1-5	TGTGCCAGCAGTTTCCAGGGGGCTGGGCAGCCCCAGCATTTT	CASSFQGAGQPQHF
TRBD1	many	TRBV6-1	TRBJ2-4	TGTGCCACCAACCGGGACAGGGAAAACATTCAGTACTTC	CATNRDRENIQYF
.	many	TRBV5-6	TRBJ1-2	TGTGCCAGCAGCTTGTTGCGGACCTATGGCTACACCTTC	CASSLLRTYGYTF
.	many	TRBV15	TRBJ2-5	TGTGCCACCAGCAGAGATGAGGTGCCGCAGGAGACCCAGTACTTC	CATSRDEVPQETQYF
.	many	TRBV12-3/TRBV12-4	TRBJ1-1	TGTGCCAGCAGTTTACGGCCGGGGGAAGGGACTGAAGCTTTCTTT	CASSLRPGEGTEAFF
TRBD1	many	TRBV9	TRBJ2-7	TGTGCCAGCAGCGCTTCCCTCGGGACAGCCGCCTACGAGCAGTACTTC	CASSASLGTAAYEQYF
.	many	TRBV13	TRBJ2-7	TGTGCCAGCAGTCAGTCGGCTCTCGAGCAGTACTTC	CASSQSALEQYF
TRBD2	many	TRBV12-3/TRBV12-4	TRBJ2-7	TGTGCCAGCAGTACTAGCGGGAGGGCCTTCGAGCAGTACTTC	CASSTSGRAFEQYF
TRBD1	many	TRBV11-2	TRBJ1-1	TGTGCCAGCAGCCGGACAGGGGAAGGTGAAGCTTTCTTT	CASSRTGEGEAFF
TRBD2	.	TRBV9	TRBJ2-7	TGTGCCAGCACCCGGACTAGCTTCGCCTCCGAGCAGTACTTC	CASTRTSFASEQYF
.	many	TRBV12-5	TRBJ1-1	TGTGCTAGTGGTTTGGCTCCCGCGAAAGGATTTATCACTGAAGCTTTCTTT	CASGLAPAKGFITEAFF
.	many	TRBV7-2	TRBJ1-2	TGTGCCAGCAGCTTCCATAGTTCCCTTTATGGCTACACCTTC	CASSFHSSLYGYTF
.	.	TRBV6-1	TRBJ1-2	TGTGCCAGCATCGGGCAGCTAGGTACTATGAGCTACACCTTC	CASIGQLGTMSYTF
.	.	TRBV28	TRBJ2-7	TGTGCCAGCAGTTTATACGGGGAGATCTACGAGCAGTACTTC	CASSLYGEIYEQYF